The T cell receptor (beta chain) under discussion was sequenced for a study of blood T cell repertoires in COVID-19. Study information: Specimens from acute and convalescent COVID-19 originated in the United States, Italy and Spain. In each case, the material was cDNA or gDNA derived from T cells, B-cell-depleted T cells, or PBMCs.

This clone was seen a handful of times. In the source study's methods: Amplified reference gene primers provided the basis for estimating nucleated cell counts. Profiled with immunoSEQ multiplex PCR; TCRdb holds only in-frame clones, not every one. V and J calls and clone size follow that table, whereas D and trimming were derived from the DNA. This sample carries around 81,000 clones, less than 85% of them seen once, and the ten largest clones take around 13%. The CDR3 is 16 amino acids. Germline lookup yields CDR1 SGHKS and CDR2 YYEKEE (reference sequence). V was pared by 2 bases and J by 0 bases, with 12 bases between.

Input material: peripheral blood. The receptor comes from a human donor in a cohort sampled during active COVID-19. V and J are TRBV5-5 and TRBJ1-3; the D gene is possibly TRBD1 (5 bases). Here the CDR3 reads CASSFRQTGSGNTIYF. The CDR3, as DNA: TGTGCCAGCAGCTTCAGACAGACTGGCTCTGGAAACACCATATATTTT.